This T cell receptor (beta chain) is drawn from a study of CD4 T cells in relation to SARS-CoV-2 and coronaviruses. Study-level information: The HLA restriction of the shared crossreactive spike epitopes was mapped.

Concerning this clone: The antigen is undetermined.

TCRdb's copy holds only in-frame clones and misses some; the assay was immunoSEQ multiplex PCR. The table has tens of thousands of clones, 77% seen once. Germline V gives CDR1 SEHNR, CDR2 FQNEAQ (reference sequence). Trimming removed 7 bases at V and 6 bases at J, with 18 bases between. This CDR3 has 14 amino acids. Sequencing was performed on memory CD4+ T cells from PBMCs, cultured in vitro. This chain uses TRBV7-9 with TRBJ1-1; D may be TRBD1 (6 bases). The origin of this receptor is an adult with COVID-19. The DNA of the CDR3 is TGTGCCAGCACAAGTCGGGGAGGGACATCTGAAGCTTTCTTT. Translated, it gives CASTSRGGTSEAFF.